This TCR beta chain was sequenced during a study of OX40 agonist ivuxolimab in advanced cancers. Looking at the study overall: Patients in dose escalation had liver, melanoma, kidney or head and neck cancers. Patients were over 65% male with ages roughly 23 to 79, mean about 60. Earlier anti-PD-1, anti-PD-L1 or anti-CTLA-4 therapy was permitted; roughly 40% had received some.

Per the germline V gene, CDR1 is SGHNT and CDR2 is YYREEE (reference sequence). Deletions cut 6 bases from V and 0 bases from J, with 13 bases between. The CDR3 runs 14 residues. This clone was picked up a small number of times. Libraries were prepared by immunoSEQ multiplex PCR; TCRdb keeps only in-frame clonotypes and omits some of them. The table shows about 70,000 clones, with about four fifths occurring only once. The TCR sequence derives from an adult with an advanced solid tumor such as melanoma, head and neck, liver or kidney cancer. This chain links TRBV5-4 with TRBJ2-7, with D possibly matching TRBD1 (6 bases). Here the sequenced sample was CD4+ or CD8+ T cells sorted from blood, taken in a trial of the OX40 agonist ivuxolimab. As DNA, the CDR3 is TGTGCCAGCAATAGGGCAGGGGTCTCCTACGAGCAGTACTTC. Protein product: CASNRAGVSYEQYF.